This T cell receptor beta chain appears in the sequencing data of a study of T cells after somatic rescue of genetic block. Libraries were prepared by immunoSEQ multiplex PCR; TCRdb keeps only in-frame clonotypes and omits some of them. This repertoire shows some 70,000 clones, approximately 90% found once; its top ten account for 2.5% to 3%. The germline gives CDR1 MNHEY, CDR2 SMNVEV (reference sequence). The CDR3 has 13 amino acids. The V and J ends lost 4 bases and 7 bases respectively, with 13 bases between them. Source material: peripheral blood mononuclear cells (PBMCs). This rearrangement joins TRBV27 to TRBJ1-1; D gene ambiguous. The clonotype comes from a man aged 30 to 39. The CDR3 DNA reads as TGTGCCAGCAGTTCCTCTGACACGTATGAAGCTTTCTTT. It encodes CASSSSDTYEAFF.